This T cell receptor (beta chain) was documented in a study of long-term antiretroviral therapy in people with HIV. Study summary: The 2015 immediate-ART recommendation came about a decade after the earliest samples.

Germline CDR1 and CDR2: LNHDA and SQIVND (reference sequence). This CDR3 has 17 residues. J lost 2 bases, V lost 1 base, and 7 bases had no gene match. There were roughly 0.95-11 million cryopreserved PBMC in the samples before DNA extraction. Whole-study results and caveats: Documentation of ART adherence, viral resistance or therapy changes was absent. Dominating the repertoire at all time points were the clones that expanded before ART.

A note on this clone: What it binds is not known.

Survey level was the resolution at which the v3.0 immunoSEQ assay ran. Profiled with immunoSEQ multiplex PCR; TCRdb holds only in-frame clones, not every one. This sample yields about 24,000 clones, of which approximately 80% are seen a single time; over 13% belongs to the top ten. The sample here was unsorted PBMCs, taken approximately 4.1 years after starting antiretroviral therapy. This TCR was recovered from a man aged 25 to 45 with HIV. V usage is TRBV19 and J usage is TRBJ1-1, with 10 bases aligning to TRBD1. The CDR3 is CASSIGQGAPGNTEAFF. CDR3 nucleotide sequence: TGTGCCAGTAGTATAGGACAGGGGGCGCCCGGTAACACTGAAGCTTTCTTT.